This is a list of T cell receptor beta chains from one sample in a study of blood T cell repertoires in COVID-19. Libraries were prepared by immunoSEQ multiplex PCR; TCRdb keeps only in-frame clonotypes and omits some of them. Of about 82,000 clones listed, just under 80% are singletons. Sequencing input: peripheral blood. Receptors were obtained from a man aged 55 to 69 with COVID-19, enrolled during active disease. CDR3s include the opening cysteine and the closing phenylalanine or tryptophan. D genes are given only for firm matches. For some rows the clone size is stated as once, few or many, or as a class when expanded; others skip it.

V: TRBV5-1
J: TRBJ1-5
size: .
D: TRBD1
CDR3: CASRPQGGNQPQHF
DNA: TGCGCCAGCAGGCCTCAGGGGGGTAATCAGCCCCAGCATTTT

V: TRBV28
J: TRBJ2-1
size: .
D: TRBD1
CDR3: CASGQGMAGWRESYNEQFF
DNA: TGTGCCAGCGGACAGGGGATGGCGGGATGGAGGGAGTCCTACAATGAGCAGTTCTTC

V: TRBV6-5
J: TRBJ2-5
size: .
D: TRBD2
CDR3: CASSRLAGGQETQYF
DNA: TGTGCCAGCAGTCGACTAGCGGGAGGTCAAGAGACCCAGTACTTC

V: TRBV11-3
J: TRBJ1-2
size: .
D: .
CDR3: CASSLESYRGGYTF
DNA: TGTGCCAGCAGCTTAGAATCCTACCGGGGAGGCTACACCTTC

V: TRBV7-3
J: TRBJ2-2
size: .
D: TRBD1
CDR3: CASSTGGAGGELFF
DNA: TGTGCCAGTTCCACAGGGGGCGCAGGCGGGGAGCTGTTTTTT

V: TRBV6-2/TRBV6-3
J: TRBJ1-5
size: .
D: TRBD1
CDR3: CASSTLGQGSNQPQHF
DNA: TGTGCCAGCAGTACCCTTGGACAGGGGAGCAATCAGCCCCAGCATTTT

V: TRBV27
J: TRBJ2-7
size: .
D: .
CDR3: CASSAIRELASYEQYF
DNA: TGTGCCAGCAGTGCCATCAGGGAATTGGCATCCTACGAGCAGTACTTC

V: TRBV7-2
J: TRBJ1-2
size: .
D: TRBD1
CDR3: CASSQTQQGAGGYTF
DNA: TGTGCCAGCAGCCAGACCCAACAGGGGGCGGGGGGCTACACCTTC

V: TRBV19
J: TRBJ2-7
size: .
D: .
CDR3: CASNGNTRPYEQYF
DNA: TGTGCCAGTAATGGAAACACGAGGCCCTACGAGCAGTACTTC

V: TRBV6-5
J: TRBJ1-5
size: .
D: .
CDR3: CASSLSRVWDNQPQHF
DNA: TGTGCCAGCAGTTTATCCAGGGTGTGGGACAATCAGCCCCAGCATTTT

V: TRBV30
J: TRBJ2-6
size: .
D: .
CDR3: CAWSGRLPGANVLTF
DNA: TGTGCCTGGAGTGGTAGACTTCCTGGGGCCAACGTCCTGACTTTC

V: TRBV7-2
J: TRBJ2-1
size: few
D: .
CDR3: CASSLAGGRTYNEQFF
DNA: TGTGCCAGCAGCTTAGCGGGGGGTAGGACCTACAATGAGCAGTTCTTC

V: TRBV6-5
J: TRBJ1-4
size: .
D: TRBD1
CDR3: CASSYSSGGKLFF
DNA: TGTGCCAGCAGTTACTCTTCAGGGGGAAAACTGTTTTTT

V: TRBV5-1
J: TRBJ1-3
size: .
D: TRBD1
CDR3: CASSPDRGGEISGNTIYF
DNA: TGCGCCAGCAGCCCGGACAGGGGGGGTGAAATCTCTGGAAACACCATATATTTT

V: TRBV5-1
J: TRBJ2-3
size: .
D: .
CDR3: CASSRGDFGTDTQYF
DNA: TGCGCCAGCAGCAGAGGGGACTTCGGCACAGATACGCAGTATTTT

V: TRBV5-4
J: TRBJ2-7
size: .
D: TRBD1
CDR3: CASSLWSLSAGGEYEQYF
DNA: TGTGCCAGCAGCTTGTGGTCACTGTCGGCAGGGGGCGAATACGAGCAGTACTTC

V: TRBV12-5
J: TRBJ2-7
size: .
D: TRBD2
CDR3: CASGLAPTSGSRLYEQYF
DNA: TGTGCTAGTGGTTTAGCACCCACTAGCGGGAGTCGTTTGTACGAGCAGTACTTC

V: TRBV7-2
J: TRBJ2-1
size: .
D: .
CDR3: CASSSGLSSYNEQFF
DNA: TGTGCCAGCAGTTCGGGACTCAGCTCCTACAATGAGCAGTTCTTC

V: TRBV7-7
J: TRBJ1-3
size: .
D: .
CDR3: CASSLSVSGNTIYF
DNA: TGTGCTAGCAGTCTTTCTGTCTCTGGAAACACCATATATTTT

V: TRBV19
J: TRBJ2-1
size: .
D: TRBD2
CDR3: CASSMGGLASGNEQFF
DNA: TGTGCCAGTAGTATGGGGGGACTAGCGTCCGGGAATGAGCAGTTCTTC

V: TRBV11-2
J: TRBJ2-7
size: .
D: TRBD1
CDR3: CASSLSRTGAYEQYF
DNA: TGTGCCAGCAGCCTTTCCCGGACAGGGGCGTACGAGCAGTACTTC

V: TRBV19
J: TRBJ1-5
size: .
D: .
CDR3: CASTPGQTSNQPQHF
DNA: TGTGCCAGTACCCCGGGACAAACTAGCAATCAGCCCCAGCATTTT

V: TRBV29-1
J: TRBJ2-7
size: once
D: .
CDR3: CSVETTESSYEQYF
DNA: TGCAGCGTTGAAACGACAGAAAGCTCCTACGAGCAGTACTTC

V: TRBV5-4
J: TRBJ2-3
size: .
D: .
CDR3: CASSLVSSVPDTQYF
DNA: TGTGCCAGCAGCTTGGTCTCTTCAGTTCCAGATACGCAGTATTTT

V: TRBV12-5
J: TRBJ2-2
size: once
D: .
CDR3: CASGLGTGGELFF
DNA: TGTGCTAGTGGTTTAGGCACAGGCGGGGAGCTGTTTTTT

V: TRBV6-6
J: TRBJ2-7
size: .
D: .
CDR3: CASRWQGGYEQYF
DNA: TGTGCCAGCAGGTGGCAGGGAGGCTACGAGCAGTACTTC

V: TRBV2
J: TRBJ1-2
size: few
D: TRBD1
CDR3: CASSDRGRGNYGYTF
DNA: TGTGCCAGCAGTGACCGCGGCAGGGGGAACTATGGCTACACCTTC

V: TRBV6-5
J: TRBJ1-3
size: few
D: TRBD1
CDR3: CASRTGPGNTIYF
DNA: TGTGCCAGCAGGACAGGGCCTGGAAACACCATATATTTT

V: TRBV9
J: TRBJ2-5
size: .
D: .
CDR3: CASSVDSLRGTQYF
DNA: TGTGCCAGCAGCGTAGATAGTTTACGGGGGACCCAGTACTTC

V: TRBV20-1
J: TRBJ2-1
size: .
D: TRBD2
CDR3: CSASELAGDYNEQFF
DNA: TGCAGTGCTAGTGAACTAGCGGGAGACTACAATGAGCAGTTCTTC

V: TRBV9
J: TRBJ2-3
size: .
D: TRBD1
CDR3: CASSAPGTGGTDTQYF
DNA: TGTGCCAGCAGCGCCCCCGGGACAGGAGGCACAGATACGCAGTATTTT

V: TRBV7-9
J: TRBJ2-7
size: .
D: .
CDR3: CASTRVGGPFYEQYF
DNA: TGTGCCAGCACCCGCGTTGGCGGGCCCTTTTACGAGCAGTACTTC

V: TRBV7-3
J: TRBJ2-1
size: .
D: TRBD2
CDR3: CASSRSPSGGAEEQFF
DNA: TGTGCCAGCAGCCGAAGCCCTAGCGGGGGGGCGGAAGAGCAGTTCTTC

V: TRBV27
J: TRBJ2-5
size: .
D: .
CDR3: CATKGVRETQYF
DNA: TGTGCCACAAAAGGGGTACGAGAGACCCAGTACTTC

V: TRBV7-9
J: TRBJ2-3
size: .
D: .
CDR3: CASSLDGREGTDTQYF
DNA: TGTGCCAGCAGCTTGGACGGTCGGGAAGGCACAGATACGCAGTATTTT

V: TRBV10-3
J: TRBJ2-1
size: .
D: TRBD2
CDR3: CAISESRAGGSYNEQFF
DNA: TGTGCCATCAGTGAGTCGAGAGCGGGGGGGTCCTACAATGAGCAGTTCTTC

V: TRBV20-1
J: TRBJ2-2
size: .
D: TRBD1
CDR3: CSASGFPGQGHTGELFF
DNA: TGCAGTGCTAGTGGCTTCCCGGGACAGGGACACACCGGGGAGCTGTTTTTT

V: TRBV19
J: TRBJ1-1
size: .
D: .
CDR3: CASSAGGGGTEAFF
DNA: TGTGCCAGTAGTGCCGGGGGGGGAGGCACTGAAGCTTTCTTT

V: TRBV29-1
J: TRBJ2-1
size: .
D: .
CDR3: CSVGAPQGSYNEQFF
DNA: TGCAGCGTTGGGGCCCCACAGGGCTCCTACAATGAGCAGTTCTTC

V: TRBV5-6
J: TRBJ1-2
size: once
D: .
CDR3: CASSVGGQGLRADLYGYTF
DNA: TGTGCCAGCAGCGTCGGGGGGCAGGGGCTAAGGGCGGATCTATATGGCTACACCTTC

V: TRBV5-1
J: TRBJ2-3
size: .
D: .
CDR3: CASSLEGVSDTQYF
DNA: TGCGCCAGCAGCTTGGAGGGGGTCTCAGATACGCAGTATTTT

V: TRBV19
J: TRBJ1-1
size: .
D: TRBD1
CDR3: CASSSAGGTEAFF
DNA: TGTGCCAGTAGTAGCGCAGGGGGAACTGAAGCTTTCTTT

V: TRBV4-2
J: TRBJ1-6
size: .
D: .
CDR3: CASSQDRGSPLHF
DNA: TGTGCCAGCAGCCAAGACAGGGGCTCACCCCTCCACTTT

V: TRBV19
J: TRBJ2-2
size: once
D: .
CDR3: CASSTVQSFTGELFF
DNA: TGTGCCAGTAGTACGGTACAGAGTTTCACCGGGGAGCTGTTTTTT

V: TRBV30
J: TRBJ2-7
size: .
D: .
CDR3: CAWSAEHEQYF
DNA: TGTGCCTGGAGTGCGGAGCACGAGCAGTACTTC

V: TRBV4-2
J: TRBJ1-4
size: once
D: .
CDR3: CASSQVIAREGEKLFF
DNA: TGTGCCAGCAGCCAAGTCATAGCCAGGGAGGGTGAAAAACTGTTTTTT

V: TRBV4-1
J: TRBJ1-5
size: .
D: TRBD1
CDR3: CASSQDAKGAVGFSNQPQHF
DNA: TGCGCCAGCAGCCAAGACGCGAAGGGGGCGGTCGGATTTAGCAATCAGCCCCAGCATTTT

V: TRBV18
J: TRBJ2-7
size: once
D: .
CDR3: CASSSSGVSYEQYF
DNA: TGTGCCAGCTCATCCTCAGGGGTCTCCTACGAGCAGTACTTC

V: TRBV27
J: TRBJ1-2
size: .
D: .
CDR3: CASRTFNSALFNYGYTF
DNA: TGTGCCAGCAGGACTTTCAATTCAGCCCTATTTAACTATGGCTACACCTTC

V: TRBV5-6
J: TRBJ1-4
size: .
D: TRBD1
CDR3: CASSGGTGIPQGNEKLFF
DNA: TGTGCCAGCAGCGGGGGGACAGGGATTCCACAGGGTAATGAAAAACTGTTTTTT

V: TRBV5-1
J: TRBJ2-2
size: few
D: TRBD2
CDR3: CASSLVAGAAGELFF
DNA: TGCGCCAGCAGCTTGGTCGCGGGAGCCGCCGGGGAGCTGTTTTTT

V: TRBV9
J: TRBJ2-3
size: .
D: TRBD2
CDR3: CASGMTSGIRTDTQYF
DNA: TGTGCCAGCGGGATGACTAGCGGGATTCGCACAGATACGCAGTATTTT

V: TRBV27
J: TRBJ2-5
size: .
D: TRBD2
CDR3: CASSLSSYGTRHQETQYF
DNA: TGTGCCAGCAGTTTATCATCTTATGGGACTAGACACCAAGAGACCCAGTACTTC